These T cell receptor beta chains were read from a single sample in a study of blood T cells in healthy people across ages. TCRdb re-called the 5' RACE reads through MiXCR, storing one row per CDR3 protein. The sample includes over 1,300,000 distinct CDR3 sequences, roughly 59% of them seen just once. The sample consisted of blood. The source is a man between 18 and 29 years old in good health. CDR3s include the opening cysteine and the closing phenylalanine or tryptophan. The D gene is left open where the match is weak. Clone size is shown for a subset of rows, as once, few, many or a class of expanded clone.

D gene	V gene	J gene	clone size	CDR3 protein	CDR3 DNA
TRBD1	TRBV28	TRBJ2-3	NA	CASREWGTGNTDTQYF	TGTGCCAGCAGAGAGTGGGGGACAGGGAACACAGATACGCAGTATTTT
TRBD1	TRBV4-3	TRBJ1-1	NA	CASSQDPGQEAFF	TGCGCCAGCAGCCAAGACCCGGGACAGGAAGCTTTCTTT
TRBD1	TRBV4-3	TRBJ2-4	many	CASSPLTGQLYF	TGCGCCAGCAGCCCTCTGACAGGGCAATTGTACTTC
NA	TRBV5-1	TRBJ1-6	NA	CASSLDRRGSPLHF	TGCGCCAGCAGCTTGGACCGCCGGGGATCACCCCTCCACTTT
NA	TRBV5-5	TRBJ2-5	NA	CASSPRLKETQYF	TGTGCCAGCAGCCCCCGACTAAAAGAGACCCAGTACTTC
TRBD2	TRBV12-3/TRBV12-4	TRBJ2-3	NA	CASSLRLAGGPADTQYF	TGTGCCAGCAGTTTACGGCTAGCGGGAGGGCCCGCAGATACGCAGTATTTT
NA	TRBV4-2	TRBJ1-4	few	CASSQESLGEKLFF	TGTGCCAGCAGCCAAGAAAGTTTGGGTGAAAAACTGTTTTTT
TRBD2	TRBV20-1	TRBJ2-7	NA	CSARTSGGAYNEQYF	TGCAGTGCTAGGACTAGCGGGGGGGCCTACAATGAGCAGTACTTC
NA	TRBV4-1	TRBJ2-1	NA	CASSQAGGRNEQFF	TGCGCCAGCAGCCAAGCCGGGGGACGAAATGAGCAGTTCTTC
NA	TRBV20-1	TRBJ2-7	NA	CSARGTNADYEQYF	TGCAGTGCTAGAGGGACAAACGCGGACTACGAGCAGTACTTC
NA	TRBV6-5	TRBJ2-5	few	CASSYQGLETQYF	TGTGCCAGCAGTTATCAGGGTCTGGAGACCCAGTACTTC
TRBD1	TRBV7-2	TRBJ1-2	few	CATPTRDSPRLGYTF	TGTGCCACCCCAACAAGGGACAGTCCGAGGTTGGGCTACACCTTC
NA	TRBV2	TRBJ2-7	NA	CASRRNIGDYEQYF	TGTGCCAGCAGGCGAAACATTGGGGACTACGAGCAGTACTTC
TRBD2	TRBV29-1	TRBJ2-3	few	CSVDDLAGESTDTQYF	TGCAGCGTTGACGACCTAGCGGGGGAGTCCACAGATACGCAGTATTTT
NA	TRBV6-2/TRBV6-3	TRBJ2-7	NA	CASSTQYEQYF	TGTGCCAGCAGTACCCAATACGAGCAGTACTTC
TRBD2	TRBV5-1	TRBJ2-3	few	CASSLEGLRSTDTQYF	TGCGCCAGCAGCTTGGAGGGACTACGGAGCACAGATACGCAGTATTTT
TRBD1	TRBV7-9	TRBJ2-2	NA	CASSPEQGAGAGELFF	TGTGCCAGCAGTCCAGAACAGGGGGCCGGGGCAGGGGAGCTGTTTTTT
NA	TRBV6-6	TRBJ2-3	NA	CASSPQGQPSTDTQYF	TGTGCCAGCAGTCCTCAGGGACAACCTAGCACAGATACGCAGTATTTT
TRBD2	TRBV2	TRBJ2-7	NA	CASSEGVTSGYNEQYF	TGTGCCAGCAGTGAAGGGGTGACTAGCGGATACAATGAGCAGTACTTC
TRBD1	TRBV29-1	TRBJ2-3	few	CSASLDWTGMTDTQYF	TGCAGCGCCTCCCTGGACTGGACAGGGATGACAGATACGCAGTATTTT
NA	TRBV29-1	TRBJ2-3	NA	CSVLRDTQYF	TGCAGCGTACTAAGAGATACGCAGTATTTT
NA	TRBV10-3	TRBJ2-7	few	CAISFPPGGGYEQYF	TGTGCCATCAGTTTTCCTCCAGGGGGAGGGTACGAGCAGTACTTC
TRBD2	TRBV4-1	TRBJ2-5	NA	CASSQFEAGGPEVVTQYF	TGCGCCAGCAGCCAATTCGAAGCGGGGGGGCCAGAGGTTGTGACCCAGTACTTC
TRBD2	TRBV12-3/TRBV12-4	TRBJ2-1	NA	CASSNPGLASRGQFF	TGTGCCAGCAGCAATCCGGGACTAGCGTCTCGGGGGCAGTTCTTC
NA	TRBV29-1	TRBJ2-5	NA	CSVRGLARPEQYF	TGCAGCGTTCGGGGCCTAGCCCGGCCTGAGCAGTACTTC
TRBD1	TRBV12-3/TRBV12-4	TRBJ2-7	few	CASSLGQGVSEQYF	TGTGCCAGCAGTTTAGGACAGGGAGTGAGCGAGCAGTACTTC
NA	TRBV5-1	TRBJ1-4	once	CASSMGTYPTNEKLFF	TGCGCCAGCAGCATGGGGACTTATCCAACTAATGAAAAACTGTTTTTT
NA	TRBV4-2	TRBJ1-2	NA	CASSPATGSDYGYTF	TGTGCCAGCAGCCCCGCGACAGGATCGGACTATGGCTACACCTTC
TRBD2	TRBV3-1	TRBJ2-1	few	CASSQIAGVVNEQFF	TGTGCCAGCAGCCAGATAGCGGGAGTAGTAAATGAGCAGTTCTTC
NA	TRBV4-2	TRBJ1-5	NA	CASSLGGQFGQPQHF	TGTGCCAGCAGCCTAGGAGGACAGTTTGGTCAGCCCCAGCATTTT
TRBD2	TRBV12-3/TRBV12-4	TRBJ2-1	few	CASSFPFGRAPWGEQFF	TGTGCCAGCAGTTTTCCCTTCGGGAGGGCCCCTTGGGGTGAGCAGTTCTTC
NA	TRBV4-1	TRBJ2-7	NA	CASSPRATDEQYF	TGCGCCAGCAGCCCTAGAGCTACGGACGAGCAGTACTTC
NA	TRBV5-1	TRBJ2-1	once	CASSLALGDNEQFF	TGCGCCAGCAGCTTGGCCTTGGGAGACAATGAGCAGTTCTTC
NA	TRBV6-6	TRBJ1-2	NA	CASNPGEDLNFNYGYTF	TGTGCCAGCAACCCGGGGGAGGACCTAAACTTTAACTATGGCTACACCTTC
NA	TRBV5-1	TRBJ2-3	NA	CASSPSRSRTDTQYF	TGCGCCAGCAGCCCTTCGCGAAGTCGCACAGATACGCAGTATTTT
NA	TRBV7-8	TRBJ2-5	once	CASGGRGSRETQYF	TGTGCCAGCGGGGGACGGGGGAGTCGGGAGACCCAGTACTTC
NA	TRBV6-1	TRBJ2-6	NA	CASSSGNPGANVLTF	TGTGCCAGCAGTTCAGGGAATCCTGGGGCCAACGTCCTGACTTTC
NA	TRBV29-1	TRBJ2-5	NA	CSVDSGNEQYF	TGCAGCGTTGATAGTGGGAATGAGCAGTACTTC
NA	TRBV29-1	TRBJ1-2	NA	CSTALEVNYGYTF	TGCAGCACTGCCCTAGAAGTTAACTATGGCTACACCTTC
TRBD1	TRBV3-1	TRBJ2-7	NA	CASSRNPRDRGPDEQYF	TGTGCCAGCAGCCGAAACCCCCGGGACAGGGGGCCAGACGAGCAGTACTTC
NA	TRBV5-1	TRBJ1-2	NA	CASRKESGGYTF	TGCGCCAGCAGAAAAGAGTCGGGGGGCTACACCTTC
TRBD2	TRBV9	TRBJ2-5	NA	CANSDREGTPSWEQYF	TGTGCCAACAGCGATCGGGAGGGGACTCCGAGTTGGGAGCAGTACTTC
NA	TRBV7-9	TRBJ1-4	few	CASSKGANEKLFF	TGTGCCAGCAGCAAGGGGGCTAATGAAAAACTGTTTTTT
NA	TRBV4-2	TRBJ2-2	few	CASSQYVNTGELFF	TGTGCCAGCAGCCAATACGTGAACACCGGGGAGCTGTTTTTT
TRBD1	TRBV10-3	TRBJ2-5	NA	CAISESKHRGPETQYF	TGTGCCATCAGTGAGTCGAAACACAGGGGGCCTGAGACCCAGTACTTC
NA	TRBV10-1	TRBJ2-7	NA	CASSEKGGSYEQYF	TGCGCCAGCAGTGAGAAGGGAGGCAGCTACGAGCAGTACTTC
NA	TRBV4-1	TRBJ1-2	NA	CASSQDPTAVNYGYTF	TGCGCCAGCAGCCAAGATCCGACAGCGGTAAACTATGGCTACACCTTC
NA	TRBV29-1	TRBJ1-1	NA	CSGSRTENTEAFF	TGCAGCGGATCTAGGACGGAGAACACTGAAGCTTTCTTT
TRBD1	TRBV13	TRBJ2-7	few	CASSPQTGIHEQYF	TGTGCCAGCAGCCCACAGACAGGGATCCACGAGCAGTACTTC